This T cell receptor beta chain was obtained from a study of lymphopenia after photon versus proton radiotherapy. Points on this clone: Its specificity is not known.

Study-level findings and limits: Under photons, naive T cells and diversity fell while effector/memory populations rose. Post-nadir TCR diversity decline inversely tracked overall survival among those who died.

The assay was immunoSEQ multiplex PCR, and TCRdb's table has in-frame clones only and misses some. The sample holds more than 5,000 clones; roughly 90% are singletons and the top ten take around 10%. Trimming shortened V by 6 bases and J by 5 bases, and 17 bases separated the two germline ends. The CDR3 length is 14 residues. The germline CDR1 and CDR2 sequences are KGHSH and LQKENI. The receptor comes from a man in his 60s with cholangiocarcinoma. Source: peripheral blood, taken from a patient treated with photon-based radiotherapy. The gene calls are TRBV18 and TRBJ2-7, with D maybe TRBD2 (5 bases). The DNA of the CDR3 is TGTGCCAGCTCTTTCCGGGGAGTCGGCCACGAGCAGTACTTC. Protein: CASSFRGVGHEQYF. The complete variable domain, with remaining parts taken from reference TRBV18 and TRBJ2-7, reads NAGVMQNPRHLVRRRGQEARLRCSPMKGHSHVYWYRQLPEEGLKFMVYLQKENIIDESGMPKERFSAEFPKEGPSILRIQQVVRGDSAAYFCASSFRGVGHEQYFGPGTRLTVT.